The rows below give T cell receptor beta chains drawn from one sample of a study of shared clonotypes between healthy human individuals. Libraries were prepared by immunoSEQ multiplex PCR; TCRdb keeps only in-frame clonotypes and omits some of them. This sample has 2,500,000 or so clones, with 80% to 95% found just once. Sequenced sample: naive CD4+ T cells from PBMCs. Receptors were obtained from a man in his late teens or twenties in good health. Some clones in this sample may be carry-over from other donors' samples. CDR3s include the opening cysteine and the closing phenylalanine or tryptophan. D genes are given only for firm matches. Not every row has a clone size; where given, it reads once, few, many or a size class.

-	TRBV4-2	TRBJ1-1	-	TGTGCCAGCAGCCAAGTGGACAGCCTGAACACTGAAGCTTTCTTT	CASSQVDSLNTEAFF
-	TRBV11-2	TRBJ1-1	TRBD1	TGTGCCAGCAGCGGCGGGACAGGGGCCGGGATGAACACTGAAGCTTTCTTT	CASSGGTGAGMNTEAFF
-	TRBV30	TRBJ2-1	-	TGTGCCTGGAGTGTACGACTAGACTTGGGTGAGCAGTTCTTC	CAWSVRLDLGEQFF
-	TRBV19	TRBJ1-2	-	TGTGCCAGTAGTATTAGTCACTCTAACTATGGCTACACCTTC	CASSISHSNYGYTF
-	TRBV5-1	TRBJ2-1	TRBD2	TGCGCCAGCAGCCCTATAGCGGGAGGCTATTCGGAGGGGCAGTTCTTC	CASSPIAGGYSEGQFF
once	TRBV29-1	TRBJ2-2	TRBD1	TGCAGCGTTGAAGAGAACAGGGGAACCGGGGAGCTGTTTTTT	CSVEENRGTGELFF
-	TRBV28	TRBJ2-7	-	TGTGCCAGCAGGCCCAGTGGCGGATACTCCTACGAGCAGTACTTC	CASRPSGGYSYEQYF
-	TRBV11-2	TRBJ1-2	TRBD1	TGTGCCAGCACCCAAGGGGGCGTTACGGAAGGCTACACCTTC	CASTQGGVTEGYTF
-	TRBV5-4	TRBJ1-4	-	TGTGCCAGCAGCTTCCGTGGTGCTGAAAAACTGTTTTTT	CASSFRGAEKLFF
-	TRBV28	TRBJ2-1	TRBD2	TGTGCCAGCAGTTTATATTGGGACAGAACTAGCGGGAGGGTCTCCTACAATGAGCAGTTCTTC	CASSLYWDRTSGRVSYNEQFF
-	TRBV6-5	TRBJ1-1	TRBD1	TGTGCCAGCAGTTACTCGGACAGGGACACTGAAGCTTTCTTT	CASSYSDRDTEAFF
-	TRBV28	TRBJ1-2	TRBD1	TGTGCCAGCAGTTCCCGGGACAGAGTCTATGGCTACACCTTC	CASSSRDRVYGYTF
-	TRBV11-2	TRBJ2-2	TRBD1	TGTGCCAGCAGCCCCCGAGGACAGGGTGTCACCGGGGAGCTGTTTTTT	CASSPRGQGVTGELFF
-	TRBV28	TRBJ1-2	TRBD1	TGTGCCAGCAGTTCGAAGACAGGGGCCGGAGACTATGGCTACACCTTC	CASSSKTGAGDYGYTF
-	TRBV7-3	TRBJ1-1	-	TGTGCCAGCAGCTTGAGGGATGGAACTGAAGCTTTCTTT	CASSLRDGTEAFF
-	TRBV5-1	TRBJ2-7	-	TGCGCCAGCAGAGGGCTACTAGCCTCCTACGAGCAGTACTTC	CASRGLLASYEQYF
-	TRBV6-5	TRBJ2-1	TRBD1	TGTGCCAGCAGTTACCAGGGACAGGGGCCAAACAATGAGCAGTTCTTC	CASSYQGQGPNNEQFF
-	TRBV5-1	TRBJ2-7	-	TGCGCCAGCAGCTTATTAGGGAATCCCTACGAGCAGTACTTC	CASSLLGNPYEQYF
-	TRBV10-2	TRBJ1-2	TRBD1	TGCGCCAGCAGAGTGGCGGGGACAGTGGGCGGCTACACCTTC	CASRVAGTVGGYTF
-	TRBV29-1	TRBJ2-3	TRBD2	TGCAGCGGGGGCGGGGGTGAGGGTCCAGATACGCAGTATTTT	CSGGGGEGPDTQYF
-	TRBV5-4	TRBJ2-1	TRBD2	TGTGCCAGCAGCTTGAGTAGCGGGAGGAGCGGAGAGCAGTTCTTC	CASSLSSGRSGEQFF
-	TRBV2	TRBJ1-1	-	TGTGCCAGCAGTGTCCGGGGGAGGGACACTGAAGCTTTCTTT	CASSVRGRDTEAFF
-	TRBV5-5	TRBJ1-5	-	TGTGCCAGCAGCCAGCGCGCCGCCGGGCATTTT	CASSQRAAGHF
-	TRBV6-1	TRBJ1-1	-	TGTGCCAGCAGTGAATCCGGAAGGGGGAACACTGAAGCTTTCTTT	CASSESGRGNTEAFF
once	TRBV7-8	TRBJ2-3	-	TGTGCCAGCAGCCACCTGACAGGCCAACCAACAGATACGCAGTATTTT	CASSHLTGQPTDTQYF
-	TRBV4-1	TRBJ2-2	TRBD2	TGCGCCAGCAGCCAAGGTTCAGCGGGAGGGAACACCGGGGAGCTGTTTTTT	CASSQGSAGGNTGELFF
-	TRBV28	TRBJ2-7	-	TGTGCCAGCAGTTTAGGGGGGGCCCCCTCCTACGAGCAGTACTTC	CASSLGGAPSYEQYF
-	TRBV7-8	TRBJ2-3	TRBD2	TGTGCCAGCAGCTTAAGGTTACTAGCGGGAGTCAATACGCAGTATTTT	CASSLRLLAGVNTQYF
few	TRBV5-1	TRBJ1-1	TRBD1	TGCGCCAGCAGCGAACAGGGGAACGTCATGAACACTGAAGCTTTCTTT	CASSEQGNVMNTEAFF
once	TRBV10-3	TRBJ2-1	-	TGTGCCATCAGTGAAGAGCGGATCTACAATGAGCAGTTCTTC	CAISEERIYNEQFF
-	TRBV11-3	TRBJ2-2	-	TGTGCCAGCAGCTTATACAGGAACACCGGGGAGCTGTTTTTT	CASSLYRNTGELFF
-	TRBV10-2	TRBJ1-1	-	TGCGCCAGCAGTGAGTTCACTGAAGCTTTCTTT	CASSEFTEAFF
-	TRBV4-3	TRBJ2-1	TRBD2	TGCGCCAGCAGCCAGACCCGACTAGCGGGAGAGGTCGATGAGCAGTTCTTC	CASSQTRLAGEVDEQFF
-	TRBV29-1	TRBJ2-7	-	TGCAGCGTTACGGACTGGGGACGAACAAACTACGAGCAGTACTTC	CSVTDWGRTNYEQYF
-	TRBV10-3	TRBJ1-2	TRBD1	TGTGCCATCAGTCGGGGACAGGGGGAGTCTAAAGGCTACACCTTC	CAISRGQGESKGYTF
-	TRBV11-2	TRBJ2-7	-	TGTGCCAGCAGCTTCCGGGCTTCATTAGCCTACGAGCAGTACTTC	CASSFRASLAYEQYF
-	TRBV7-2	TRBJ2-1	TRBD2	TGTGCCAGCAGCCCTCGGGTAGCGGGAGGGGATGAGCAGTTCTTC	CASSPRVAGGDEQFF
-	TRBV28	TRBJ1-5	-	TGTGCCAGCAGTTTCCCCCTTTTCTTCGGGACATATAGCAATCAGCCCCAGCATTTT	CASSFPLFFGTYSNQPQHF
-	TRBV7-3	TRBJ2-3	-	TGTGCCAGCAGCTTAACGCGCTCCAGCACAGATACGCAGTATTTT	CASSLTRSSTDTQYF
-	TRBV4-2	TRBJ1-2	-	TGTGCCAGCAGCCAAGGCCTTCACTATGGCTACACCTTC	CASSQGLHYGYTF
few	TRBV2	TRBJ2-5	-	TGTGCCAGCAGTGAGAACGCGTCCCAGTACTTC	CASSENASQYF
once	TRBV5-4	TRBJ2-1	TRBD1	TGTGCCAGCAGCTCCCGGGACAGGGCGAACAATGAGCAGTTCTTC	CASSSRDRANNEQFF
-	TRBV7-8	TRBJ2-3	TRBD1	TGTGCCAGCAGCTACGACAGGGGGCGAAAAGATACGCAGTATTTT	CASSYDRGRKDTQYF
-	TRBV7-3	TRBJ2-1	-	TGTGCCAGCAGCTCCAACGTACCCAGGGACAATGAGCAGTTCTTC	CASSSNVPRDNEQFF
-	TRBV27	TRBJ2-7	-	TGTGCCAGCAACTCCGGGCCGAGAAGGGACGAGCAGTACTTC	CASNSGPRRDEQYF
-	TRBV6-1	TRBJ2-6	-	TGTGCCAGCAGTGGCAGGGTGTGGGGGGCCAACGTCCTGACTTTC	CASSGRVWGANVLTF
-	TRBV4-3	TRBJ2-3	-	TGCGCCAGCAGCCAAGGCTTAGACGGGACTGGCACAGATACGCAGTATTTT	CASSQGLDGTGTDTQYF
-	TRBV5-1	TRBJ1-1	TRBD1	TGCGCCAGCCGACAGGGTGGCGGCACTGAAGCTTTCTTT	CASRQGGGTEAFF
-	TRBV19	TRBJ1-1	TRBD1	TGTGCCAGTAGTCTCCTCGGGACAGGGGGTCAGTTCGCTTTCTTT	CASSLLGTGGQFAFF
once	TRBV28	TRBJ2-3	-	TGTGCCAGCAGTCCCCGCAGCCGAGGTAGCGGCCCAGATACGCAGTATTTT	CASSPRSRGSGPDTQYF
-	TRBV6-5	TRBJ1-5	-	TGTGCCAGCAGTTACCCTGGACGGCCCAGGCAGCCCCAGCATTTT	CASSYPGRPRQPQHF
-	TRBV6-1	TRBJ2-5	TRBD2	TGTGCCAGCAGTGAAATGCTAGCGGGAGCGGGGGAGACCCAGTACTTC	CASSEMLAGAGETQYF
-	TRBV27	TRBJ1-1	TRBD1	TGTGCCAGCAGTCCGGCTCCGGGACAGTACCAGGCTGAAGCTTTCTTT	CASSPAPGQYQAEAFF
-	TRBV6-6	TRBJ2-3	-	TGTGCCAGCATAGGCGGGCGTACGCAGTATTTT	CASIGGRTQYF
-	TRBV2	TRBJ2-4	-	TGTGCCAGCAGTGCAGAGACACTAGCCAAAAACATTCAGTACTTC	CASSAETLAKNIQYF
-	TRBV27	TRBJ2-5	TRBD1	TGTGCCAGCAGTTTGAACCCTGGGACAGGTCAAGAGACCCAGTACTTC	CASSLNPGTGQETQYF
-	TRBV7-8	TRBJ2-1	-	TGTGCCAGCAGCTTACGTGGTCGGGATACCGGTGAGCAGTTCTTC	CASSLRGRDTGEQFF
-	TRBV14	TRBJ2-1	-	TGTGCCAGCAGCCAAGCGGGCCTCTCCTACAATGAGCAGTTCTTC	CASSQAGLSYNEQFF
-	TRBV28	TRBJ2-1	-	TGTGCCAGCAGTTTATTAGCGGACGGGCGCAATGAGCAGTTCTTC	CASSLLADGRNEQFF